This T cell receptor (beta chain) was retrieved from a study of cytomegalovirus exposure and HLA in healthy donors. A multiplex PCR was run with 60 Vbeta primers and 13 Jbeta primers. TCRdb keeps only in-frame clones here, not all; method: immunoSEQ multiplex PCR. The table lists approximately 190,000 clones, about 83% of them singletons. The source material was PBMCs. This clonotype was obtained from a woman aged 25 to 39 in good health and CMV-seropositive.

The CDR3 region has the DNA TGTGCCAGCAGCCGGGATGGGACCTACGAGCAGTACTTC. This sequence encodes CASSRDGTYEQYF. The chain carries TRBV7-3 and TRBJ2-7; D may be TRBD2 (5 bases). The CDR3 spans 13 residues. Trimming took off 5 bases at V and 2 bases at J, with 10 bases between the two ends. The germline V gene has CDR1 SGHTA and CDR2 FQGTGA.